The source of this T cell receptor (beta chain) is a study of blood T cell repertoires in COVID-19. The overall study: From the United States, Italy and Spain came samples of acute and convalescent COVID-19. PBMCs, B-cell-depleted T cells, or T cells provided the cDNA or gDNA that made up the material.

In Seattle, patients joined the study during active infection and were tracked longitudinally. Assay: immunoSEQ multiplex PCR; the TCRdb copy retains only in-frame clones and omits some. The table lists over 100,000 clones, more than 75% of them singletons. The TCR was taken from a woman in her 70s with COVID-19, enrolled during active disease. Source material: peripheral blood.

The CDR3: CASSYRTQEGEQYF. The CDR3 DNA follows: TGTGCCAGCAGTTACCGGACACAGGAAGGGGAGCAGTACTTC. The chain is built from TRBV6-6 and TRBJ2-7; D perhaps matches TRBD1 (5 bases). Germline CDR1 is MNHNY and CDR2 is SVGAGI (reference sequence). V dropped 2 bases and J dropped 7 bases, with 15 bases sitting between them. CDR3 length: 14 amino acids.